These 15 T cell receptor beta chains were sequenced from one sample in a study of T cells in Graves' hyperthyroidism and ophthalmopathy. Amplified regions were TCR beta CDR3 sequences from RNA transcripts. RT-PCR in the first round (using the HTBI primer set) targeted the TCR CDR3. From the multiplex PCR reads, TCRdb called clonotypes with MiXCR, one entry per CDR3 protein. Of 360,000 or so distinct CDR3 sequences listed, around 18% are singletons. Sequenced material: blood. The source is a woman aged 40-49 years with Graves' ophthalmopathy.

This clonotype was recorded at least ten times. The chain uses TRBV30 and TRBJ2-7, with 11 nucleotides matching TRBD1. CDR1 and CDR2 from the germline V gene are GTSNPN and SVGIG (reference sequence). J lost 2 bases, V lost 1 base, and 1 base had no gene match. The CDR3 loop spans 14 amino acids. In DNA form, the CDR3 reads TGTGCCTGGAGTGGGACAGGGGGCACCTACGAGCAGTACTTC. Amino acid sequence: CAWSGTGGTYEQYF. The whole variable domain, filled in from reference TRBV30 and TRBJ2-7, reads SQTIHQWPATLVQPVGSPLSLECTVEGTSNPNLYWYRQAAGRGLQLLFYSVGIGQISSEVPQNLSASRPQDRQFILSSKKLLLSDSGFYLCAWSGTGGTYEQYFGPGTRLTVT.

This clonotype was seen repeatedly, ten times or more. This sequence joins TRBV20-1 and TRBJ1-5; D is perhaps TRBD1 (6 bases). CDR1 is DFQATT, CDR2 SNEGSKA, per germline (reference sequence). CDR3 length: 13 residues. V lost 2 bases and J 5 bases, leaving 10 bases between the germline ends. Written as DNA, the CDR3 is TGCAGTGCTAGAAGGACAGACGATCAGCCCCAGCATTTT. Its protein product is CSARRTDDQPQHF.

Many counts were recorded for this clonotype. V and J are TRBV28 and TRBJ2-6, with TRBD2 identical over 8 bases. Losses at the gene ends were 2 bases for V and 0 bases for J; bases not matched to a gene: 15. Germline V gives CDR1 MDHEN, CDR2 SYDVKM. The CDR3 has 21 amino acids. CDR3 sequence reads: CASSLVGNKLAGSSGANVLTF. CDR3 bases: TGTGCCAGCAGTTTAGTTGGCAATAAGCTAGCGGGCTCCTCTGGGGCCAACGTCCTGACTTTC.

This clonotype was counted many times. The rearrangement links TRBV6-2 or TRBV6-3 to TRBJ1-5; D possibly corresponds to TRBD1 (6 bases). Germline lookup yields CDR1 MNHEY and CDR2 SVGEGT. The CDR3 runs 15 residues. Between the trimmed V and J ends, which lost 6 bases and 4 bases, there was a span of 16 bases. The CDR3 DNA sequence: TGTGCCAGCAGCCCCCAACAGGGAAAGAATCAGCCCCAGCATTTT. Its translation is CASSPQQGKNQPQHF.

In its sample, this clonotype was seen many times. The gene calls are TRBV2 and TRBJ1-5; D possibly corresponds to TRBD1 (5 bases). Trimming pared 5 bases from V and 1 base from J, leaving 12 bases between. The germline gives CDR1 SNHLY, CDR2 FYNNEI. The CDR3 covers 15 residues. CDR3 coding DNA: TGTGCCAGCAGTCCGGGGGGGGGAAGCAATCAGCCCCAGCATTTT. This sequence encodes CASSPGGGSNQPQHF.

This clonotype was detected many times. This chain uses TRBV6-2 or TRBV6-3 with TRBJ1-5; D uncertain. Trimming removed 0 bases from V and 0 bases from J, with 12 bases in between. The CDR3 has 17 amino acids. Looked up from germline, CDR1 is MNHEY and CDR2 is SVGEGT. CDR3 sequence (DNA): TGTGCCAGCAGTTACTCCCGCACACAGAGTAGCAATCAGCCCCAGCATTTT. The encoded protein is CASSYSRTQSSNQPQHF.

The genes are TRBV28 and TRBJ2-7, with 9 bases that match TRBD2. Trimming removed 1 base from V and 0 bases from J; junction bases left unmatched: 7. The CDR3 is 17 residues long. Germline CDR1 and CDR2: MDHEN and SYDVKM. The CDR3 region is CASSLLALAGTSYEQYF. CDR3 sequence (DNA): TGTGCCAGCAGTTTATTGGCCCTAGCGGGGACCTCCTACGAGCAGTACTTC.

This clonotype was seen many times. This chain joins TRBV6-2 or TRBV6-3 and TRBJ2-2; D is unresolved. Trimming took off 5 bases at V and 0 bases at J, with 10 bases between the two ends. CDR1 is MNHEY, CDR2 SVGEGT, per germline. This CDR3 region has 15 residues. Here the CDR3 DNA reads TGTGCCAGCAGTGCCGGCGTCGCGAACACCGGGGAGCTGTTTTTT. Protein sequence: CASSAGVANTGELFF.

This clonotype was observed many times. The chain joins TRBV7-3 to TRBJ2-2; 9 nucleotides agree with TRBD2. This CDR3 has 17 amino acids. The J segment lost 0 bases and the V segment lost 5 bases, leaving 7 bases of the junction unmatched. Germline values: CDR1 SGHTA, CDR2 FQGTGA. CDR3 sequence (DNA): TGTGCCAGCAGCCCCGGGGTAGCGGGAGCGAACACCGGGGAGCTGTTTTTT. Translation: CASSPGVAGANTGELFF.

This clonotype came up many times. The rearrangement joins TRBV19 to TRBJ2-2; D uncertain. The CDR3 extends over 14 amino acids. The ends were cut back, 7 bases at V and 4 bases at J, with 13 bases in the middle. The V gene's germline CDR1 is LNHDA and CDR2 SQIVND (reference sequence). The CDR3 spells CASTAGLLTGELFF. DNA for the CDR3: TGTGCCAGTACGGCTGGGCTTCTCACCGGGGAGCTGTTTTTT.

This clonotype was observed at least ten times. V gene TRBV4-1 combines with J gene TRBJ1-5; 8 positions match TRBD1. Unmatched junction bases numbered 6, after V lost 3 bases and J lost 2 bases. The CDR3 extends over 16 amino acids. CDR1 is MGHRA and CDR2 is YSYEKL in the germline V gene. CDR3 sequence (DNA): TGCGCCAGCAGCCACCCCCCGGGACAGGGCAATCAGCCCCAGCATTTT. As protein: CASSHPPGQGNQPQHF.

This clonotype occurred many times. The chain combines TRBV7-2 with TRBJ1-1, with TRBD1 matching 9 bases. Per germline, CDR1 SGHTA and CDR2 FQGNSA. Trimming took 2 bases from V and 9 from J; bases not matched to a gene: 13. The CDR3 has 16 residues. The CDR3 DNA follows: TGTGCCAGCAGCTTACCCGGGACAGGGTTTCAACTGAAAGCTTTCTTT. Translation gives CASSLPGTGFQLKAFF.

Ten or more counts support this clonotype. The DNA for the CDR3 is TGTGCCAGCAGCTCCGGGAGGGTTCGGAAAGATAGCAATCAGCCCCAGCATTTT. Its protein product is CASSSGRVRKDSNQPQHF. The rearrangement links TRBV7-9 to TRBJ1-5; D not resolved. Germline CDR1 is SEHNR and CDR2 is FQNEAQ (reference sequence). CDR3 length equals 18 residues. Trimming took off 4 bases at V and 0 bases at J, with 19 bases between the two ends.

This clonotype appeared many times. This chain uses TRBV11-1 with TRBJ2-7; TRBD1 matches at 9 bases. Losses at the gene ends were 5 bases for V and 2 bases for J; bases not matched to a gene: 7. This CDR3 region has 15 residues. Germline CDR1 is SGHAT and CDR2 is FQDESV (reference sequence). The CDR3, as DNA: TGTGCCAGCAGCGTACAGGGGGCGCCCCCCTACGAGCAGTACTTC. Its protein is CASSVQGAPPYEQYF.

This clonotype was seen many times. This chain links TRBV2 with TRBJ2-5; D not resolved. The CDR3 totals 12 residues. Trimming shortened V by 5 bases and J by 8 bases, and 12 bases separated the two germline ends. Germline V gives CDR1 SNHLY, CDR2 FYNNEI. The CDR3 loop reads CASSILLGTQYF. CDR3 in DNA: TGTGCCAGCAGTATCTTGCTAGGTACCCAGTACTTC.